Below are 10 T cell receptor beta chains sequenced from a single sample in a study of shared clonotypes between healthy human individuals. Assay: immunoSEQ multiplex PCR; the TCRdb copy retains only in-frame clones and omits some. The sample shows 1,100,000 or so clones, 75% to 80% of them seen only once. The sequenced material came from memory CD4+ T cells from PBMCs. Subset of the sample: CD45RA-negative fraction. The origin of the receptors is a man between 18 and 29 years old in good health. Some clones in this sample may be carry-over from other donors' samples.

This clone was seen once. This chain uses TRBV27 with TRBJ2-2, with D hard to call. The CDR3 has 16 amino acids. V lost 2 bases, J lost 1 base, and 11 bases lay in between. From germline, CDR1 is MNHEY and CDR2 SMNVEV (reference sequence). This CDR3 reads CASSLRWIKNTGELFF. For the CDR3, the DNA is TGTGCCAGCAGTTTACGGTGGATTAAGAACACCGGGGAGCTGTTTTTT.

V and J are TRBV5-8 and TRBJ1-2; tentative D call: TRBD1 (5 bases). Germline-derived CDR1 and CDR2 are SGHTS and YDEGEE. The CDR3 covers 14 residues. V was trimmed by 4 bases and J by 8 bases, leaving 18 bases between them. CDR3 residues: CASSPGTVKGGYTF. DNA for the CDR3: TGTGCCAGCAGCCCGGGGACGGTCAAAGGGGGCTACACCTTC. Supplemented by reference TRBV5-8 and TRBJ1-2, the full variable domain reads EAGVTQSPTHLIKTRGQQATLRCSPISGHTSVYWYQQALGLGLQFLLWYDEGEERNRGNFPPRFSGRQFPNYSSELNVNALELEDSALYLCASSPGTVKGGYTFGSGTRLTVV.

This chain joins TRBV5-1 and TRBJ1-5, with 10 bases lining up with TRBD1. The length of the CDR3 is 14 residues. The V gene end was trimmed by 1 base and the J gene end by 15 bases; junction bases not matched to a gene: 10. Per the germline V gene, CDR1 is SGHRS and CDR2 is YFSETQ. In nucleotides, the CDR3 is TGCGCCAGCAGCTTGTTTGGACAGGGGGACCATCCGCATTTT. The encoded protein is CASSLFGQGDHPHF.

The sample holds many counts of this clone. This chain links TRBV27 with TRBJ2-2; either TRBD1 or TRBD2 may supply D (5 bases each). V lost 6 bases to trimming and J lost 4 bases, with 12 bases between them. CDR1 is MNHEY, CDR2 SMNVEV, per germline (reference sequence). The CDR3 contains 14 residues. The CDR3 coding sequence is TGTGCCAGCAGATTTGGGGGTCCCACCGGGGAGCTGTTTTTT. Its protein product is CASRFGGPTGELFF.

Comments on this clone: Within the sample, other DNA sequences also encode this same CDR3. V gene TRBV28 combines with J gene TRBJ1-1; a weak D match, TRBD1 (5 bases). The CDR3 covers 15 residues. Germline values: CDR1 MDHEN, CDR2 SYDVKM. The ends were cut back, 4 bases at V and 2 bases at J, with 14 bases in the middle. CDR3 coding DNA: TGTGCCAGCAGTTCCCCAGGGACGGTTAACACTGAAGCTTTCTTT. This encodes CASSSPGTVNTEAFF.

V gene TRBV19 combines with J gene TRBJ2-7; TRBD2 matches 7 bases. Trimming cost V 5 bases and J 2 bases; bases outside gene matches: 9. CDR1 LNHDA and CDR2 SQIVND come from the germline V gene (reference sequence). The CDR3 extends over 15 amino acids. CDR3 in DNA: TGTGCCAGTAGTCCCCAGGCGCGGGGGACCTACGAGCAGTACTTC. Translated: CASSPQARGTYEQYF. The complete variable domain, with remaining parts taken from reference TRBV19 and TRBJ2-7, reads DGGITQSPKYLFRKEGQNVTLSCEQNLNHDAMYWYRQDPGQGLRLIYYSQIVNDFQKGDIAEGYSVSREKKESFPLTVTSAQKNPTAFYLCASSPQARGTYEQYFGPGTRLTVT.

The J gene is TRBJ1-2, the V gene TRBV5-1; 8 nucleotides agree with TRBD1. CDR1 and CDR2 (germline): SGHRS, YFSETQ. The CDR3 loop spans 15 amino acids. V lost 3 bases and J lost 0; bases outside the gene matches: 4. The CDR3 sequence: CASSSGQGANYGYTF. The DNA of the CDR3 is TGCGCCAGCAGCTCCGGACAGGGAGCTAACTATGGCTACACCTTC.

The genes are TRBV19 and TRBJ2-3; D perhaps matches TRBD2 (5 bases). Germline CDR1 and CDR2: LNHDA and SQIVND (reference sequence). CDR3 size: 16 residues. Trimming pared 2 bases from V and 1 base from J, leaving 13 bases between. The CDR3 bases are TGTGCCAGTAGTATAAAAGGGAGTTCTGGCACAGATACGCAGTATTTT. Protein product: CASSIKGSSGTDTQYF. Looking up the rest from reference TRBV19 and TRBJ2-3 gives the full variable domain: DGGITQSPKYLFRKEGQNVTLSCEQNLNHDAMYWYRQDPGQGLRLIYYSQIVNDFQKGDIAEGYSVSREKKESFPLTVTSAQKNPTAFYLCASSIKGSSGTDTQYFGPGTRLTVL.

The rearrangement joins TRBV19 to TRBJ2-3; D may be TRBD1 (5 bases). This CDR3 contains 14 residues. Germline V lookup: CDR1 LNHDA, CDR2 SQIVND (reference sequence). Between the trimmed V and J ends, which lost 4 bases and 3 bases, there was a span of 11 bases. CDR3 sequence reads: CASSTGASTDTQYF. The CDR3 DNA sequence: TGTGCCAGTAGTACTGGGGCCTCTACAGATACGCAGTATTTT.

The CDR3, as DNA: TGTGCCAGCTCACCCCGGGACACCAAGGGTGGTGGCTACACCTTC. Translating it yields CASSPRDTKGGGYTF. The V gene is TRBV18, the J gene TRBJ1-2, with D possibly matching TRBD1 (6 bases). Per the germline V gene, CDR1 is KGHSH and CDR2 is LQKENI. CDR3 length: 15 amino acids. The V and J ends lost 3 bases and 7 bases respectively, with 18 bases between them.